The 25 T cell receptor beta chains listed next were all sequenced from one sample in a study of blood T cell repertoires in COVID-19. Data came from immunoSEQ multiplex PCR; TCRdb stores just in-frame clones and leaves some out. The sample contains 250,000 to 300,000 clones, about 89% of which appear only once. Sequenced material: peripheral blood. Receptors were obtained from a woman aged 55 to 70 with acute or convalescent COVID-19.

This clone showed up just a few times. The chain recombines TRBV29-1 with TRBJ2-5; D perhaps matches TRBD1 (6 bases). Trimming stripped 7 bases from V and 4 bases from J, with 16 bases between. Looked up from germline, CDR1 is SQVTM and CDR2 is ANQGSEA. The CDR3 sequence is 13 residues long. Here the CDR3 DNA reads TGCAGCGCCAGGGACACGTTTTCAGAGACCCAGTACTTC. Translation: CSARDTFSETQYF.

This chain connects TRBV6-6 to TRBJ1-5; 10 positions agree with TRBD1. Trimming at V came to 11 bases and at J to 6 bases, leaving 7 bases not matched to a gene. This CDR3 contains 13 residues. The germline gives CDR1 MNHNY, CDR2 SVGAGI (reference sequence). The CDR3 spells CACGTGEGQPQHF. The CDR3 nucleotides are TGTGCCTGCGGGACAGGGGAGGGTCAGCCCCAGCATTTT.

This clone was counted between two and nine times. This CDR3 reads CASSLSLKQTDLTYGYTF. The CDR3 coding sequence is TGCGCCAGCAGCTTGTCCCTTAAACAGACGGACTTGACGTATGGCTACACCTTC. The V gene is TRBV5-1, the J gene TRBJ1-2; no clear D. V dropped 1 base and J dropped 5 bases, with 24 bases sitting between them. The germline V gene has CDR1 SGHRS and CDR2 YFSETQ. This CDR3 comprises 18 residues.

V usage is TRBV5-1 and J usage is TRBJ1-2; D call uncertain. Germline assignment: CDR1 SGHRS and CDR2 YFSETQ. V lost 6 bases, J lost 8 bases, and 23 bases lay in between. The CDR3 has 15 residues. CDR3 protein: CASKPLISAERGYTF. DNA for the CDR3: TGCGCCAGCAAACCCCTGATTAGCGCCGAAAGGGGCTACACCTTC. The full variable domain, completed using reference TRBV5-1 and TRBJ1-2, is KAGVTQTPRYLIKTRGQQVTLSCSPISGHRSVSWYQQTPGQGLQFLFEYFSETQRNKGNFPGRFSGRQFSNSRSEMNVSTLELGDSALYLCASKPLISAERGYTFGSGTRLTVV.

This chain links TRBV6-5 with TRBJ1-1, with 8 bases that match TRBD1. The length of the CDR3 is 13 residues. V lost 6 bases and J lost 4; bases outside the gene matches: 4. Germline CDR1 MNHEY, CDR2 SVGAGI. CDR3 amino acids: CASRRTGSTEAFF. In nucleotides, the CDR3 is TGTGCCAGCAGAAGGACAGGGTCCACTGAAGCTTTCTTT.

The gene calls are TRBV3-1 (or the pseudogene TRBV3-2) and TRBJ2-7; TRBD1 is a possible D gene (6 bases). Trimming left V 3 bases short and J 0 bases short, with 9 bases between. Germline CDR1 reads LGHDT; CDR2 reads YNNKEL (reference sequence). The CDR3 runs to 14 residues. The CDR3 nucleotides read TGTGCCAGCAGCCAGGACAGCAGCTCCTACGAGCAGTACTTC. This encodes CASSQDSSSYEQYF.

This chain uses TRBV19 with TRBJ2-7; D is unresolved. Germline V gene lookup returns CDR1 LNHDA and CDR2 SQIVND (reference sequence). V was pared by 5 bases and J by 0 bases, with 8 bases between. The CDR3 is 13 residues long. For the CDR3, the DNA is TGTGCCAGTAGTGGTGACAACTCCTACGAGCAGTACTTC. It codes for CASSGDNSYEQYF.

This clone has only one observation. The V call is TRBV3-1 (or the pseudogene TRBV3-2), the J call TRBJ1-2; possible D gene TRBD1, 6 bases. The germline gives CDR1 LGHDT, CDR2 YNNKEL (reference sequence). The CDR3 covers 14 residues. V was trimmed by 11 bases and J by 2 bases, leaving 18 bases between them. CDR3 DNA: TGTGCCGCCACAGGGTCCGGGGAAAACTATGGCTACACCTTC. Protein: CAATGSGENYGYTF.

V usage is TRBV7-2 and J usage is TRBJ2-3, with D maybe TRBD2 (6 bases). The germline gives CDR1 SGHTA, CDR2 FQGNSA. Trimming removed 5 bases from V and 4 bases from J, with 7 bases in between. This CDR3 spans 12 amino acids. CDR3 sequence: CASSPGADTQYF. In DNA, the CDR3 is TGTGCCAGCAGCCCGGGGGCAGATACGCAGTATTTT.

The count of this clone is one. The V and J genes are TRBV19 and TRBJ2-7, with 12 bases identical to TRBD2. With 3 bases clipped from V and 0 bases from J, the junction kept 9 bases outside the gene matches. The germline gives CDR1 LNHDA, CDR2 SQIVND (reference sequence). The CDR3 totals 18 residues. CDR3 nucleotides: TGTGCCAGTAGTATTAGGGGGACTAGCGGGCCACTCTCCTACGAGCAGTACTTC. It encodes CASSIRGTSGPLSYEQYF. Full variable domain (missing parts from reference TRBV19 and TRBJ2-7): DGGITQSPKYLFRKEGQNVTLSCEQNLNHDAMYWYRQDPGQGLRLIYYSQIVNDFQKGDIAEGYSVSREKKESFPLTVTSAQKNPTAFYLCASSIRGTSGPLSYEQYFGPGTRLTVT.

This chain connects TRBV18 to TRBJ1-6; no clear D. The CDR3 is made up of 12 amino acids. V was clipped by 3 bases and J by 7 bases, with 4 bases between them. The V gene's germline CDR1 is KGHSH and CDR2 LQKENI. The DNA for the CDR3 is TGTGCCAGCTCACCGCGGAATTCACCCCTCCACTTT. This codes for CASSPRNSPLHF.

The chain has TRBV7-9 and TRBJ1-4; no definite D call. The CDR3 loop spans 14 amino acids. Germline values: CDR1 SEHNR, CDR2 FQNEAQ (reference sequence). V was cut by 5 bases and J by 8 bases, with 15 bases left in between. CDR3 sequence reads: CASSRASEGEKLFF. The CDR3 DNA reads as TGTGCCAGCAGCAGAGCCTCCGAGGGAGAAAAACTGTTTTTT.

This chain joins TRBV14 and TRBJ1-4; tentative D call: TRBD1 (6 bases). The CDR3 is 14 amino acids. V gave up 5 bases and J gave up 3 bases, with 10 bases separating them. In germline, CDR1 is SGHDN, CDR2 FVKESK. CDR3 in amino acids: CASSARQANEKLFF. CDR3 nucleotides: TGTGCCAGCAGCGCACGACAGGCTAATGAAAAACTGTTTTTT.

The V gene is TRBV5-1, the J gene TRBJ2-2; 11 bases agree with TRBD2. In germline, CDR1 is SGHRS, CDR2 YFSETQ. V lost 3 bases and J lost 0; bases outside the gene matches: 7. CDR3 size: 18 residues. In DNA, the CDR3 is TGCGCCAGCAGCTATTACGGGACTAGCGGAGCGAACACCGGGGAGCTGTTTTTT. This gives the protein CASSYYGTSGANTGELFF.

This chain links TRBV19 with TRBJ1-6; 9 bases agree with TRBD1. Germline V gene sequence: CDR1 LNHDA, CDR2 SQIVND (reference sequence). This CDR3 contains 16 residues. Trimming removed 7 bases from V and 7 bases from J; junction bases left unmatched: 11. DNA for the CDR3: TGTGCCAGTACCCCAAGGGACAGGGTGGGCAATTCACCCCTCCACTTT. This codes for CASTPRDRVGNSPLHF. The full variable domain, completed using reference TRBV19 and TRBJ1-6, is DGGITQSPKYLFRKEGQNVTLSCEQNLNHDAMYWYRQDPGQGLRLIYYSQIVNDFQKGDIAEGYSVSREKKESFPLTVTSAQKNPTAFYLCASTPRDRVGNSPLHFGNGTRLTVT.

V usage is TRBV4-2 and J usage is TRBJ2-1; 12 bases line up with TRBD1. This CDR3 has 17 amino acids. J gave up 7 bases and V 1 base, and 8 bases lay outside the gene matches. CDR1 is LGHNA, CDR2 YNFKEQ, per germline. DNA for the CDR3: TGTGCCAGCAGCCAAGTAGTTTGGGACAGGGGGCAAAATGAGCAGTTCTTC. Translating gives CASSQVVWDRGQNEQFF.

The table lists this clone with a count of one. V is TRBV12-3 or TRBV12-4 and J is TRBJ2-2; D is unresolved. V lost 6 bases to trimming and J lost 6 bases, with 2 bases between them. The CDR3 has 10 amino acids. The CDR3 reads CASSAGELFF. The CDR3 DNA sequence: TGTGCCAGCAGCGCCGGGGAGCTGTTTTTT.

V and J are TRBV5-1 and TRBJ1-2; TRBD1 agrees at 7 bases. J gave up 6 bases and V 5 bases, and 7 bases lay outside the gene matches. CDR3 length: 13 residues. CDR1 is SGHRS, CDR2 YFSETQ, per germline. The CDR3 DNA sequence: TGCGCCAGCAGTCCTGGGACAGCGAATGGCTACACCTTC. Protein sequence: CASSPGTANGYTF.

In regard to this clone: The same CDR3 is also encoded by other DNA sequences in this sample. The gene calls are TRBV5-5 and TRBJ1-1; 10 bases align to TRBD1. The ends lost 8 bases at V and 5 bases at J; junction bases unmatched: 12. The CDR3 is 15 residues long. Germline-derived CDR1 and CDR2 are SGHKS and YYEKEE (reference sequence). The DNA of the CDR3 is TGTGCCAGTAGACCTACGACAGGGGGCAAGACTGAAGCTTTCTTT. Translated, it gives CASRPTTGGKTEAFF.

This clone was seen only a few times. This chain links TRBV30 with TRBJ1-2; 7 positions agree with TRBD1. Germline CDR1 is GTSNPN and CDR2 is SVGIG (reference sequence). CDR3 size: 15 residues. J gave up 2 bases and V 2 bases, and 8 bases lay outside the gene matches. The CDR3 coding sequence is TGTGCCTGGAGTCTACCGACAGGGAACAACTATGGCTACACCTTC. It specifies CAWSLPTGNNYGYTF.

This clone was seen a single time. The J gene is TRBJ2-5, the V gene TRBV5-1, with D perhaps matching TRBD1 (5 bases). Germline V gene data show CDR1 as SGHRS and CDR2 as YFSETQ. The V end was cut by 0 bases, the J end by 2 bases, with 8 bases between. CDR3 size: 14 residues. The CDR3 loop is CASSLDRSQETQYF. The DNA of the CDR3 is TGCGCCAGCAGCTTGGACAGGAGTCAAGAGACCCAGTACTTC.

This clone was counted a single time. V is TRBV7-3 and J is TRBJ2-1, with D hard to call. The CDR3 is 13 residues long. Germline loops: CDR1 SGHTA, CDR2 FQGTGA. V lost 2 bases, J lost 3 bases, and 5 bases lay in between. DNA of the CDR3: TGTGCCAGCAGCTTATACTACTACAATGAGCAGTTCTTC. This sequence encodes CASSLYYYNEQFF.

The chain uses TRBV4-3 and TRBJ1-2; D unresolved. Trimming stripped 0 bases from V and 6 bases from J, with 14 bases between. The CDR3 runs to 15 residues. Germline V gives CDR1 LGHNA, CDR2 YSLEER. The CDR3 reads CASSQDGGKLNGYTF. The CDR3 DNA sequence: TGCGCCAGCAGCCAAGATGGAGGGAAGTTGAATGGCTACACCTTC.

The chain recombines TRBV5-8 with TRBJ2-1; tentative D call: TRBD2 (5 bases). V was trimmed by 0 bases and J by 0 bases, leaving 13 bases between them. The CDR3 is 17 residues long. Per the germline V gene, CDR1 is SGHTS and CDR2 is YDEGEE. CDR3 in DNA: TGTGCCAGCAGCTTGGTGGTAAGACGGGACTCCTACAATGAGCAGTTCTTC. Its protein product is CASSLVVRRDSYNEQFF. Full variable domain (missing parts from reference TRBV5-8 and TRBJ2-1): EAGVTQSPTHLIKTRGQQATLRCSPISGHTSVYWYQQALGLGLQFLLWYDEGEERNRGNFPPRFSGRQFPNYSSELNVNALELEDSALYLCASSLVVRRDSYNEQFFGPGTRLTVL.

Turning to this clone: The sample has other DNA sequences that encode this CDR3 too. This rearrangement joins TRBV2 to TRBJ1-2; tentatively, D is TRBD1 (5 bases). The CDR3 is 13 residues long. Germline-derived CDR1 and CDR2 are SNHLY and FYNNEI. V was shortened by 4 bases and J by 2 bases, with 8 bases between the two germline ends. The CDR3 DNA is TGTGCCAGCAGTGCAGACAGCAACTATGGCTACACCTTC. Its protein product is CASSADSNYGYTF.